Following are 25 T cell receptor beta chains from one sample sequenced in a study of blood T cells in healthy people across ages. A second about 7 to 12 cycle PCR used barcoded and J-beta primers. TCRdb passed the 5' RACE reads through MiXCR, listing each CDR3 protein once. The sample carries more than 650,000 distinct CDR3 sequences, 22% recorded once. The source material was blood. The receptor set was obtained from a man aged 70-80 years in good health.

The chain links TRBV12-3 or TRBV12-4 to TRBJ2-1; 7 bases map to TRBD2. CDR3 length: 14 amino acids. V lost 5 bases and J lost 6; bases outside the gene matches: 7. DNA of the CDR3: TGTGCCAGCAGTCCCGGACTAGTTCCCAATGAGCAGTTCTTC. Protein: CASSPGLVPNEQFF.

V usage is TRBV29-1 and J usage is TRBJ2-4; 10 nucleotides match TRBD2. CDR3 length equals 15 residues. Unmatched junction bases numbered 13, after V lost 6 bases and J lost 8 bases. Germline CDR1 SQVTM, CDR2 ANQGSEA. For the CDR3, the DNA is TGCAGCGTGGCCGAGCGGGAGGGGACGCGGGACATTCAGTACTTC. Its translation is CSVAEREGTRDIQYF. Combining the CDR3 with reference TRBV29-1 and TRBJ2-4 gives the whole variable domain SAVISQKPSRDICQRGTSLTIQCQVDSQVTMMFWYRQQPGQSLTLIATANQGSEATYESGFVIDKFPISRPNLTFSTLTVSNMSPEDSSIYLCSVAEREGTRDIQYFGAGTRLSVL.

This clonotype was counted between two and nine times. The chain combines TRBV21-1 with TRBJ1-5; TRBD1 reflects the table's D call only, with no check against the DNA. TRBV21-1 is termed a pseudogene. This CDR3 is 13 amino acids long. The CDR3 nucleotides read TGTGCCAGCCGCTACGGGGGGAATCAGCCCCAGCATTTT. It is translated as CASRYGGNQPQHF.

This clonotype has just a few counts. DNA for the CDR3: TGTGCCAGCAGCTTCAGCGGGGCCTCCTACGAGCAGTACGTC. It specifies CASSFSGASYEQYV. The chain joins TRBV7-2 to TRBJ2-5; TRBD2 matches at 7 bases. With the DNA end fitting TRBJ2-7 better, the J assignment may be wrong. CDR3 size: 14 residues. Germline assignment: CDR1 SGHTA and CDR2 FQGNSA.

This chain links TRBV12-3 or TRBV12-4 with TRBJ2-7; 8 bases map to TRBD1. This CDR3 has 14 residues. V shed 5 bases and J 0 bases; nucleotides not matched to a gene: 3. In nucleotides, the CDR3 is TGTGCCAGCAGTCAGGACAGGGCCTCCTACGAGCAGTACTTC. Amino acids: CASSQDRASYEQYF.

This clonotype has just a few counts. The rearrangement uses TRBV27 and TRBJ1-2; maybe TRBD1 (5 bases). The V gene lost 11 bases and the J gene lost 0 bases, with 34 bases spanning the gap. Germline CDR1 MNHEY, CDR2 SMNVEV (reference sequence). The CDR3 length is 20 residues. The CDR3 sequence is CAPECGRGETNETPNYGYTF. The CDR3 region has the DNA TGTGCCCCAGAGTGCGGTAGAGGGGAGACAAATGAGACTCCTAACTATGGCTACACCTTC.

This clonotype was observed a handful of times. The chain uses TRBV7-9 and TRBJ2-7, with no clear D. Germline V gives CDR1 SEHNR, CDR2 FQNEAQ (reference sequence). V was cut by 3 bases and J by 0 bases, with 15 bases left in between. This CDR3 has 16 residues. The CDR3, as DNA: TGTGCCAGCAGCTTCAACACTCCGACGGTCTCCTACGAGCAGTACTTC. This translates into CASSFNTPTVSYEQYF.

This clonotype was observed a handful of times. The CDR3 protein is CASSLVLAGEQYF. In DNA form, the CDR3 reads TGTGCCAGCAGCTTAGTACTAGCGGGCGAGCAGTACTTC. V usage is TRBV7-6 and J usage is TRBJ2-7; 9 bases line up with TRBD2. From germline, CDR1 is SGHVS and CDR2 FNYEAQ. Germline trimming cut 1 base from V and 6 bases from J; bases unmatched to any gene: 1. This CDR3 spans 13 amino acids.

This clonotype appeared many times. The CDR3 DNA reads as TGTGCCAGCAGCGGATTTAGCACAGATACGCAGTATTTT. Protein sequence: CASSGFSTDTQYF. J is TRBJ2-3 and V is TRBV9; D uncertain. Germline V CDR1 and CDR2: SGDLS, YYNGEE. This CDR3 contains 13 residues. V was pared by 3 bases and J by 0 bases, with 5 bases between. The complete variable domain, with remaining parts taken from reference TRBV9 and TRBJ2-3, reads DSGVTQTPKHLITATGQRVTLRCSPRSGDLSVYWYQQSLDQGLQFLIQYYNGEERAKGNILERFSAQQFPDLHSELNLSSLELGDSALYFCASSGFSTDTQYFGPGTRLTVL.

The DNA of the CDR3 is TGTGCCAGCAGCTCCCCGGGACCTCTCTCCTACGAGCAGTACGTC. Translating it yields CASSSPGPLSYEQYV. The rearrangement joins TRBV7-2 to TRBJ2-7; D could derive from TRBD1 or TRBD2 (5 bases each). V lost 4 bases to trimming and J lost 0 bases, with 13 bases between them. Germline V gene lookup returns CDR1 SGHTA and CDR2 FQGNSA. The CDR3 extends over 15 amino acids.

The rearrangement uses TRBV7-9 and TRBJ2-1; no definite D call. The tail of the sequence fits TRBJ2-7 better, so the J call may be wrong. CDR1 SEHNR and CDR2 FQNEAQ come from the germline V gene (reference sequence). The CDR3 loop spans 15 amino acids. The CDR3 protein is CASSLEGTQSYEQYF. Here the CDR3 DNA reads TGTGCCAGCAGCTTAGAAGGCACCCAATCCTACGAGCAGTACTTC.

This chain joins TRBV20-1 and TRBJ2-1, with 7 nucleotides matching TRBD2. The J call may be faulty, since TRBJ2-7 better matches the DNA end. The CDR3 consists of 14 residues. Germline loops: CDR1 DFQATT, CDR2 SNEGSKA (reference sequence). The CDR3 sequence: CSADGLGVSYEQYF. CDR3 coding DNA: TGCAGTGCGGACGGACTAGGGGTCTCCTACGAGCAGTACTTC.

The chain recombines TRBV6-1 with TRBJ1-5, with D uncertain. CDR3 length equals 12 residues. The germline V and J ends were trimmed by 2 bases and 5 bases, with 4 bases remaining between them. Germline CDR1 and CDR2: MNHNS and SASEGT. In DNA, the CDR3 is TGTGCCAGCAGTGAATTCGATCAGCCCCAGCATTTT. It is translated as CASSEFDQPQHF.

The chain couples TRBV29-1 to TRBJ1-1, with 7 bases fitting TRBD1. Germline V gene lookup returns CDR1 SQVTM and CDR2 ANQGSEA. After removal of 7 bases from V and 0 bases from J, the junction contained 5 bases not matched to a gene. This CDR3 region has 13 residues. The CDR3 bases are TGCAGCGCCGGTGGGACAGTGAACACTGAAGCTTTCTTT. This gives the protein CSAGGTVNTEAFF.

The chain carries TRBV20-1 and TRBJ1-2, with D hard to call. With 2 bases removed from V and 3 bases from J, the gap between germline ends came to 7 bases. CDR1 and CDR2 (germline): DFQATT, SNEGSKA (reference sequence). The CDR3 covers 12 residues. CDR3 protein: CSARHQYYGYTF. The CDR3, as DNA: TGCAGTGCTAGACACCAATACTATGGCTACACCTTC.

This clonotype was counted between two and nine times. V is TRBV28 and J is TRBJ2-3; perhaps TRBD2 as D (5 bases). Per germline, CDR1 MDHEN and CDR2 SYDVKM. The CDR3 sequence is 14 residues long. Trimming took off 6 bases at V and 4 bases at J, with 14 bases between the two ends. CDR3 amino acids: CASSPDWRSDTQYF. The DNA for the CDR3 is TGTGCCAGCAGCCCCGACTGGAGGTCAGATACGCAGTATTTT.

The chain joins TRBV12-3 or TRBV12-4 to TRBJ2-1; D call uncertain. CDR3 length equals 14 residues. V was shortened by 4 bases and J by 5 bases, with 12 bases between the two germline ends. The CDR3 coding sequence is TGTGCCAGCAGTTCAGGCAGGCTACACAATGAGCAGTTCTTC. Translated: CASSSGRLHNEQFF.

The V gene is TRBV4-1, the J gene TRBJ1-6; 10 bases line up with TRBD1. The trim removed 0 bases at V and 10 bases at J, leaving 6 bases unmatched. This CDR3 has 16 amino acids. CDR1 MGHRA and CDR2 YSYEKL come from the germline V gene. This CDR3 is CASSQEDRGLSSPLHF. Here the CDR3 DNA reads TGCGCCAGCAGCCAAGAGGACAGGGGGTTGAGCTCACCCCTCCACTTT.

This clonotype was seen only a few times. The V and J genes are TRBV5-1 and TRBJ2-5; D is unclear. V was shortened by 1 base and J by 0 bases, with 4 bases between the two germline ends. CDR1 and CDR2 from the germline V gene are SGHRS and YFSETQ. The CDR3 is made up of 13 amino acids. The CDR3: CASSLNNQETQYF. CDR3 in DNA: TGCGCCAGCAGCTTGAACAACCAAGAGACCCAGTACTTC. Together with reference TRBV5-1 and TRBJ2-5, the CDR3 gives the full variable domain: KAGVTQTPRYLIKTRGQQVTLSCSPISGHRSVSWYQQTPGQGLQFLFEYFSETQRNKGNFPGRFSGRQFSNSRSEMNVSTLELGDSALYLCASSLNNQETQYFGPGTRLLVL.

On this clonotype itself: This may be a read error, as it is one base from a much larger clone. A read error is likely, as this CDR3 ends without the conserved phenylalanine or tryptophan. The chain's CDR3 is CASSPWSTDTQYS. CDR3 coding DNA: TGTGCCAGCAGCCCCTGGAGCACAGATACGCAGTATTCT. This rearrangement joins TRBV12-3 or TRBV12-4 to TRBJ2-3; D not certain. Deletions cut 6 bases from V and 0 bases from J, with 7 bases between. The CDR3 loop spans 13 amino acids.

The DNA of the CDR3 is TGCAGTGCTAGAGATCCAGCGGTCGGTACAGATACGCAGTATTTT. Its translation: CSARDPAVGTDTQYF. The V gene is TRBV20-1, the J gene TRBJ2-3; perhaps TRBD2 as D (5 bases). The V and J ends lost 0 bases and 3 bases respectively, with 13 bases between them. The CDR3 consists of 15 residues. Looked up from germline, CDR1 is DFQATT and CDR2 is SNEGSKA (reference sequence).

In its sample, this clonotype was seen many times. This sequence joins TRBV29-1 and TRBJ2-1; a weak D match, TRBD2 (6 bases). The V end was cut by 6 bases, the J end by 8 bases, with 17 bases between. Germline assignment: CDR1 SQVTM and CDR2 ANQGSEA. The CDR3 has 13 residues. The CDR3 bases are TGCAGCGTGGACCCGTGGAGGGCGGATGAGCAGTTCTTC. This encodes CSVDPWRADEQFF.

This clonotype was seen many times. The CDR3 loop reads CASSLIPQETQYF. The DNA of the CDR3 is TGTGCCAGCAGCCTGATCCCTCAAGAGACCCAGTACTTC. The chain couples TRBV7-9 to TRBJ2-5; D not certain. Trimming removed 5 bases at V and 2 bases at J, with 9 bases between. CDR1 SEHNR and CDR2 FQNEAQ come from the germline V gene (reference sequence). This CDR3 is 13 amino acids long. Using reference TRBV7-9 and TRBJ2-5 for the parts outside the CDR3, the full variable domain is DTGVSQNPRHKITKRGQNVTFRCDPISEHNRLYWYRQTLGQGPEFLTYFQNEAQLEKSRLLSDRFSAERPKGSFSTLEIQRTEQGDSAMYLCASSLIPQETQYFGPGTRLLVL.

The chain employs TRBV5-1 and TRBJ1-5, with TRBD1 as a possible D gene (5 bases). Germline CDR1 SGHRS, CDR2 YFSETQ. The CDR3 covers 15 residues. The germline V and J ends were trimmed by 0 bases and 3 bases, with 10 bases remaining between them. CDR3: CASSLVGGTNQPQHF. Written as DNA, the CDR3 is TGCGCCAGCAGCTTGGTGGGGGGAACCAATCAGCCCCAGCATTTT.

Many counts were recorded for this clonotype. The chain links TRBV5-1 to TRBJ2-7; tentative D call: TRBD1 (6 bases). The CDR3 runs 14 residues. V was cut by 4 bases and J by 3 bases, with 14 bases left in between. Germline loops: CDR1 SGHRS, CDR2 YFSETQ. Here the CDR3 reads CASSVGTGFYEQYF. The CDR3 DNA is TGCGCCAGCAGCGTTGGAACAGGGTTCTACGAGCAGTACTTC.